This TCR beta chain was captured in a study of cytomegalovirus exposure and HLA in healthy donors. Everyone who donated was a healthy bone marrow donor. CDR3 length: 18 residues. With 4 bases removed from V and 0 bases from J, the gap between germline ends came to 16 bases. Germline V gene lookup returns CDR1 LGHNA and CDR2 YNFKEQ. This clone came up a few times. The primer mix had 60 Vbeta and 13 Jbeta primers. The method was immunoSEQ multiplex PCR; TCRdb's version includes in-frame clones alone and lacks a portion of them. The repertoire consists of over 95,000 clones, with roughly 71% occurring once and the leading ten covering about 8.6%.

The source of this sequence is a man aged 18 to 29 in good health and CMV-seropositive. Sequencing was performed on PBMCs. The chain recombines TRBV4-2 with TRBJ2-6; the D is unclear. Here the CDR3 DNA reads TGTGCCAGCAGCCTTGAGCCGGTTCTTGGCTCTGGGGCCAACGTCCTGACTTTC. Translation gives CASSLEPVLGSGANVLTF.